By share, the clone carrying this T cell receptor (beta chain) ranks as medium-sized (0.01 to 0.1%). V lost 5 bases and J lost 12; bases outside the gene matches: 7. The germline gives CDR1 SGHVS, CDR2 FNYEAQ. The CDR3 is made up of 13 amino acids. The sample originates from a study of blood T cell repertoires in COVID-19. TCRdb keeps only in-frame clones here, not all; method: immunoSEQ multiplex PCR. Here the sample spans about 120,000 clones, 70% to 85% being singletons. This sequence originates from a man in his sixties or seventies with active or convalescent COVID-19. The chain couples TRBV7-6 to TRBJ2-1, with 10 positions matching TRBD2. The sample comprised peripheral blood. The CDR3 region has the DNA TGTGCCAGCAGCCCCAGCGGGGGGGCGGGGCAGTTCTTC. It yields the protein CASSPSGGAGQFF.